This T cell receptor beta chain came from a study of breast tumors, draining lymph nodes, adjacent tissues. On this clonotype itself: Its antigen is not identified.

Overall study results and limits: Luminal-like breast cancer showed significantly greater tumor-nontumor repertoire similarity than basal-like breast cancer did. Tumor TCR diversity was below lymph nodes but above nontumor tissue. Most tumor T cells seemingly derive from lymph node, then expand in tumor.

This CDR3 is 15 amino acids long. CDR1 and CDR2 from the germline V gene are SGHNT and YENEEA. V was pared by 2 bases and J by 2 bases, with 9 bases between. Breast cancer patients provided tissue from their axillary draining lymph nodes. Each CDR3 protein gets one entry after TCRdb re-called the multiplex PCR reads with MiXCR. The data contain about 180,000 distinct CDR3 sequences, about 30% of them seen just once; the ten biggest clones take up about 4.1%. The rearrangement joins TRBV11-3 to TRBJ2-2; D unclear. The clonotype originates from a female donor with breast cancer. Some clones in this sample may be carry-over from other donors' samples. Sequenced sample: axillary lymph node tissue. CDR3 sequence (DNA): TGTGCCAGCAGCTTAATATACCATAACACCGGGGAGCTGTTTTTT. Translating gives CASSLIYHNTGELFF.